Listed below are T cell receptor beta chains from one sample, sequenced in a study of CD8 T cells in ankylosing spondylitis. Using its own MiXCR run on the 5' RACE reads, TCRdb lists one record per CDR3 protein. The sample carries fewer than 450,000 distinct CDR3 sequences, 17% recorded once. Sequencing input: blood, either unsorted or a sorted T cell fraction (not recorded which). Receptors originate from a male donor with ankylosing spondylitis. The conserved cysteine and the conserved F or W are not part of the CDR3 here. Fields, in order: J gene, V gene, CDR3 protein.

TRBJ2-3 TRBV20-1 SWSGGAKDTQY
TRBJ2-2 TRBV7-2 ASSSASTGGTGELF
TRBJ1-1 TRBV24-1 APRGPMNTEAF
TRBJ1-1 TRBV29-1 SVDGQGPNTEAF
TRBJ2-7 TRBV10-3 AIRAGSYEQY
TRBJ1-6 TRBV3-1 ASSQDWGGRQIH
TRBJ1-4 TRBV9 ASSVAWGEKLF
TRBJ1-2 TRBV15 ATSRLDRGDYGYT
TRBJ2-2 TRBV11-2 ASSLLAVRAGELF
TRBJ1-1 TRBV29-1 SVERNQGGTEAF
TRBJ2-2 TRBV29-1 SVLGSGNTGELF
TRBJ2-1 TRBV28 ASSPPPGRTEQF
TRBJ2-1 TRBV4-3 ASSRTGTGYNEQF
TRBJ1-4 TRBV4-2 ASSQEGTGLPNEKLF
TRBJ2-3 TRBV6-5 ASSYSTSLADTQY
TRBJ2-3 TRBV20-1 SARDLVTSGSTDTQY
TRBJ2-2 TRBV7-3 ASSSQGLNTGELF
TRBJ2-5 TRBV6-1 ASSAQGRWETQY
TRBJ2-1 TRBV3-1 ASSQRGPLHGEQF
TRBJ1-5 TRBV20-1 SAQWGLRSNQPQH
TRBJ2-5 TRBV5-1 ASSQRPGVLQETQY
TRBJ1-4 TRBV12-3/TRBV12-4 ASSFRRGEKLF
TRBJ1-1 TRBV7-2 ASSRHEAF
TRBJ2-3 TRBV29-1 SVLRTDTQY
TRBJ2-5 TRBV5-1 ASSLTGKETQY
TRBJ1-6 TRBV2 ASSARLGSNSPLH
TRBJ1-2 TRBV12-3/TRBV12-4 ASSLSGGGEVGYT
TRBJ2-1 TRBV24-1 ATSRSNSHNEQF
TRBJ2-1 TRBV27 ASSLARSAGITHNEQF
TRBJ2-1 TRBV12-3/TRBV12-4 ASRSGRGYNEQF
TRBJ2-1 TRBV2 ASLSGLAYNEQF
TRBJ2-5 TRBV10-2 ASSGGSGETQY
TRBJ2-7 TRBV3-1 ASSQPGHSREQY
TRBJ2-7 TRBV20-1 SARKPGGGSYEQY
TRBJ1-6 TRBV15 ATSRERRQTNSPLH
TRBJ1-2 TRBV9 ASSPRGGRVNYGYT
TRBJ2-1 TRBV5-1 ASSNSPPSSYNEQF
TRBJ2-7 TRBV4-1 ASSQTSGNYEQY
TRBJ2-5 TRBV28 ASSLGGQGGTQY
TRBJ2-1 TRBV11-2 ASSSLGVAGGSYSEQF
TRBJ1-1 TRBV12-3/TRBV12-4 ASSQRTEAF
TRBJ1-2 TRBV5-1 ASSLIGGNYGYT
TRBJ1-6 TRBV12-3/TRBV12-4 ASSLTGRSYNSPLH
TRBJ1-3 TRBV18 ASFPHGGENTIY
TRBJ2-7 TRBV21-1 ASSKKKAGGKLHEQY
TRBJ1-5 TRBV4-2 ASSPQIGSNQPQH
TRBJ2-5 TRBV11-2 ASSYRGSGRETQY
TRBJ1-6 TRBV27 ASSPDRGADNSPLH